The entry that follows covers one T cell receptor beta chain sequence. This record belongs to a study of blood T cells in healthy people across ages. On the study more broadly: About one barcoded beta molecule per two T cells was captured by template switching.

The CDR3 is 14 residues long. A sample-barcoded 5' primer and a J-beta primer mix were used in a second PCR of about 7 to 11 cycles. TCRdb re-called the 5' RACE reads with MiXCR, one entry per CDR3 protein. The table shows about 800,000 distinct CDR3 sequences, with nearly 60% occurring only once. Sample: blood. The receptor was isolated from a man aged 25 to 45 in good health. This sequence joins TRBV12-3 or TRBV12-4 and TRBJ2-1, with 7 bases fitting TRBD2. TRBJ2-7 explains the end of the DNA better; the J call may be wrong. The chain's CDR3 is CASTPGGGYNEQYF. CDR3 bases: TGTGCCAGCACCCCGGGGGGAGGGTACAATGAGCAGTACTTC.